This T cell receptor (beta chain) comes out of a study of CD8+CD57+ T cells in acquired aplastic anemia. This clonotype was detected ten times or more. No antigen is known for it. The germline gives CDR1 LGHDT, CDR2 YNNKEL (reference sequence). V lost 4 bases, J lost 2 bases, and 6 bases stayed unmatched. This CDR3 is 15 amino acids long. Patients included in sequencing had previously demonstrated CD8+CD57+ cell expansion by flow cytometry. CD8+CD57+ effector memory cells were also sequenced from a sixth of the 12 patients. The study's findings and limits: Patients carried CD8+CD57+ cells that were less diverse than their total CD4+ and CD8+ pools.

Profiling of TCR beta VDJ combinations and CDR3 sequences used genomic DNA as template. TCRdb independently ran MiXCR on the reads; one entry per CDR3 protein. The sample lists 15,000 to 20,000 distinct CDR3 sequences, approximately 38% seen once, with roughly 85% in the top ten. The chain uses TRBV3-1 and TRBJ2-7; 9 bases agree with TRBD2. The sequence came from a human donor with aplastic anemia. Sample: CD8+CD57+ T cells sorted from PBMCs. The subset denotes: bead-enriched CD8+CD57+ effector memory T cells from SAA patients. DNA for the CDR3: TGTGCCAGCAGCCTAAGCGGGGGGTCCACCTACGAGCAGTACTTC. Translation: CASSLSGGSTYEQYF.